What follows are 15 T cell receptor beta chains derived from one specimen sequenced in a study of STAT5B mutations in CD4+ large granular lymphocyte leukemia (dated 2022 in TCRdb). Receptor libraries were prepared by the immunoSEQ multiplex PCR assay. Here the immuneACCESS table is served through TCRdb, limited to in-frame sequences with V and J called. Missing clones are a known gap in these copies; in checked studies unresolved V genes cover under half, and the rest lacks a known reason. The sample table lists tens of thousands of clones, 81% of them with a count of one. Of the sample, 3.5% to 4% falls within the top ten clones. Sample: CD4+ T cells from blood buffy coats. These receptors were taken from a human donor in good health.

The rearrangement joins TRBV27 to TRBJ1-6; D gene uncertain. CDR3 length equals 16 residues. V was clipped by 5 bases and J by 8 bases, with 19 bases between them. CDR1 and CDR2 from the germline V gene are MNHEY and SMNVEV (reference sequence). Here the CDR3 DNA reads TGTGCCAGCAGTACCCCGGGTAGAATGAGAGATTCACCCCTCCACTTT. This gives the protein CASSTPGRMRDSPLHF.

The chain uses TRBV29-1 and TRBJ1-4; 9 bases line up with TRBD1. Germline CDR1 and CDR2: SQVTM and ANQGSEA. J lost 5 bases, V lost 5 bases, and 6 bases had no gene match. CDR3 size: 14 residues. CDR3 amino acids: CSVSTGGANEKLFF. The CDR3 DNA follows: TGCAGCGTTTCCACAGGGGGCGCGAATGAAAAACTGTTTTTT.

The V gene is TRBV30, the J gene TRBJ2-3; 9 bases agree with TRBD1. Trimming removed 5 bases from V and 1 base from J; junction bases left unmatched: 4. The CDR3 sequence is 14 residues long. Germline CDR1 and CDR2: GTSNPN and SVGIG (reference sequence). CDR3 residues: CAWARDRGTDTQYF. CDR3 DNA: TGTGCCTGGGCCCGGGACAGGGGCACAGATACGCAGTATTTT.

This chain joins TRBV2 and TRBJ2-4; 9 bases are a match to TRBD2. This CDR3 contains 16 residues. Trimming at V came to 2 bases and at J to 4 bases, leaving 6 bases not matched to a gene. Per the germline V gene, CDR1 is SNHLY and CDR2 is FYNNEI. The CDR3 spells CASSESLAGGKNIQYF. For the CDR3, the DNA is TGTGCCAGCAGTGAATCCCTCGCGGGGGGGAAAAACATTCAGTACTTC.

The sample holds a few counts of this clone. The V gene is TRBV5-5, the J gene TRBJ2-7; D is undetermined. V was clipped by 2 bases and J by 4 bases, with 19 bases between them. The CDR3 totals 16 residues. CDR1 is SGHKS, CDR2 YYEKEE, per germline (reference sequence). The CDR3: CASSFKYFDGFYEQYF. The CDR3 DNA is TGTGCCAGCAGCTTCAAATATTTCGACGGGTTTTACGAGCAGTACTTC.

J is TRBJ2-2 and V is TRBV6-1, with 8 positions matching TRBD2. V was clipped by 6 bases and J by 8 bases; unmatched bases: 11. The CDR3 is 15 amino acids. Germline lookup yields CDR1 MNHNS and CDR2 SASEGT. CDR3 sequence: CASRVSGGASGELFF. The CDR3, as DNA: TGTGCCAGCAGGGTCTCCGGGGGGGCGTCGGGGGAGCTGTTTTTT.

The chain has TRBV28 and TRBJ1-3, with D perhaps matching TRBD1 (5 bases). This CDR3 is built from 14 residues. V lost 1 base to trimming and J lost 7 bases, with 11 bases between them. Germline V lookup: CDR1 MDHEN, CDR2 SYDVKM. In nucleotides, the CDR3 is TGTGCCAGCAGTTTATCTGGGGGTTTTAACACCATATATTTT. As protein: CASSLSGGFNTIYF.

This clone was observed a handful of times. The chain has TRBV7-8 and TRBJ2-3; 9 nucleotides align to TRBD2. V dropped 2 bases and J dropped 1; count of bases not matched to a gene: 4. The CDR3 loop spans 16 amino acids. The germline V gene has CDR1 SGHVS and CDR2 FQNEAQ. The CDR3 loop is CASSLQRGAGTDTQYF. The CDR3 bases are TGTGCCAGCAGCTTACAGCGGGGGGCGGGCACAGATACGCAGTATTTT. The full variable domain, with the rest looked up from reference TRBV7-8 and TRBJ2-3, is GAGVSQSPRYKVAKRGQDVALRCDPISGHVSLFWYQQALGQGPEFLTYFQNEAQLDKSGLPSDRFFAERPEGSVSTLKIQRTQQEDSAVYLCASSLQRGAGTDTQYFGPGTRLTVL.

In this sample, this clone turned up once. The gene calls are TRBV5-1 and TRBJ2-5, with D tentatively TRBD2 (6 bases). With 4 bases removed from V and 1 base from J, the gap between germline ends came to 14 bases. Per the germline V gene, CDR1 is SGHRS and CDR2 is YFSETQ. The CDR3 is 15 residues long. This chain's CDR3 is CASSRTRGLQETQYF. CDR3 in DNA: TGCGCCAGCAGCCGGACGCGGGGTCTCCAAGAGACCCAGTACTTC.

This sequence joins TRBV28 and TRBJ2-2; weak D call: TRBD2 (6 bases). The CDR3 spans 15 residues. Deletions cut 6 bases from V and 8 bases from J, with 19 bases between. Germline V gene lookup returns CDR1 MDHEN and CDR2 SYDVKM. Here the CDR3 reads CASRPRDFKIGELFF. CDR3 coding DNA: TGTGCCAGCAGGCCCCGGGACTTCAAAATAGGGGAGCTGTTTTTT. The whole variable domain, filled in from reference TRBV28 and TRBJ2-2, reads DVKVTQSSRYLVKRTGEKVFLECVQDMDHENMFWYRQDPGLGLRLIYFSYDVKMKEKGDIPEGYSVSREKKERFSLILESASTNQTSMYLCASRPRDFKIGELFFGEGSRLTVL.

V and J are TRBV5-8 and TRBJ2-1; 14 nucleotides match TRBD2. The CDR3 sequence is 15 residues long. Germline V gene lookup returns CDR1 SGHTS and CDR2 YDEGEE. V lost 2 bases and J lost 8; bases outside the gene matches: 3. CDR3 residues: CASSFGTSGSDEQFF. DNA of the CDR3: TGTGCCAGCAGCTTCGGGACTAGCGGGAGCGATGAGCAGTTCTTC.

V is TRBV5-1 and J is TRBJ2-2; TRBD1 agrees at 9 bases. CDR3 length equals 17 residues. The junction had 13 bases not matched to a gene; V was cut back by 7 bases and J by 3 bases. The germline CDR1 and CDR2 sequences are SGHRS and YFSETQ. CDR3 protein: CASRLPSGQGDTGELFF. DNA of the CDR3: TGCGCCAGCCGTCTTCCTTCGGGACAGGGTGACACCGGGGAGCTGTTTTTT.

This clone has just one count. CDR3 region: CASSSAGWQSNEKLFF. CDR3 bases: TGTGCCAGCAGTTCCGCTGGGTGGCAGTCTAATGAAAAACTGTTTTTT. This chain uses TRBV28 with TRBJ1-4; D gene uncertain. The CDR3 has 16 residues. V gave up 4 bases and J gave up 3 bases, with 15 bases separating them. The germline V gene has CDR1 MDHEN and CDR2 SYDVKM.

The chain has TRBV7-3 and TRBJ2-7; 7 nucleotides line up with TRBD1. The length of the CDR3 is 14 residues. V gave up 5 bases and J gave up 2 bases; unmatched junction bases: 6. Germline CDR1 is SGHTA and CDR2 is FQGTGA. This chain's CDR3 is CASSPWQGAYEQYF. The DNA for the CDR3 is TGTGCCAGCAGCCCCTGGCAGGGGGCCTACGAGCAGTACTTC.

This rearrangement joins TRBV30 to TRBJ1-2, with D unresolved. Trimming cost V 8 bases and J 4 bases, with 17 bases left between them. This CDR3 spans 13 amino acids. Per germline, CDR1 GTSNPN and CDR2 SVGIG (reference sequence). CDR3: CAGPTGKAYGYTF. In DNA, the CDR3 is TGTGCCGGCCCGACGGGAAAGGCCTATGGCTACACCTTC.